This T cell receptor beta chain was retrieved from a study of beta chain features in type 1 diabetes. The study reverse transcribed the entire isolated RNA, so it sequenced expressed TCRB transcripts. Assay: immunoSEQ multiplex PCR; the TCRdb copy retains only in-frame clones and omits some. The sample lists some 150,000 clones, roughly a tenth seen once, with under 1.5% in the top ten. The CDR3 totals 14 residues. CDR1 and CDR2 from the germline V gene are MNHEY and SMNVEV (reference sequence). J was trimmed by 5 bases and V by 6 bases; bases with no gene match: 7. The authors obtained over 95% purity in all sorted populations. There are a few counts of this clone.

The sequence was collected from a man between 18 and 29 years old in good health. V is TRBV27 and J is TRBJ2-3; 8 bases align to TRBD1. The sequenced sample consisted of naive CD4+ T cells from blood. CDR3 nucleotides: TGTGCCAGCAGATTCCAGGGGGCTTTAGATACGCAGTATTTT. Translation: CASRFQGALDTQYF.